The rows below give T cell receptor beta chains drawn from one sample of a study of T-cell memory formation after mild COVID-19. TCRdb re-analysed the 5' RACE reads in MiXCR, keeping a single row per CDR3 protein. The sample holds under 300,000 distinct CDR3 sequences; approximately 7.6% are singletons and the top ten take less than 25%. The sample comprised PBMCs or a T cell subset sorted from them (not recorded which). These receptors came from a man aged 18-30 years who had mild COVID-19 (a few samples of this study predate the infection). Cell type and time point are not known. The CDR3 runs from the conserved cysteine through the conserved F or W. D genes are given only for firm matches. Some rows have no size entry. The others give once, few or many, or a class for an expanded clone.

J,size,D,V,DNA,CDR3
TRBJ2-5,NA,NA,TRBV7-6,TGTGCCAGCAGCTTGATACCGGGGCTGCAAGAGACCCAGTACTTC,CASSLIPGLQETQYF
TRBJ2-1,few,TRBD2,TRBV28,TGTGCCAGCAGTCCCTATGCGGGGGGCGATGAGCAGTTCTTC,CASSPYAGGDEQFF
TRBJ2-1,NA,NA,TRBV20-1,TGCAGTGCTAAATTTGTGACCTACAATGAGCAGTTCTTC,CSAKFVTYNEQFF
TRBJ2-5,NA,TRBD1,TRBV2,TGTGCCAGCAGTGAAGAGGGGGCCGGGGAGACCCAGTACTTC,CASSEEGAGETQYF
TRBJ2-5,few,TRBD1,TRBV7-2,TGTGCCAGCAGCTTGACAGGGGGAGTGAGGGAGACCCAGTACTTC,CASSLTGGVRETQYF
TRBJ2-1,NA,NA,TRBV5-1,TGCGCCAGCAGCTTGAGCTCAGCCTACAATGAGCAGTTCTTC,CASSLSSAYNEQFF
TRBJ1-5,many,NA,TRBV7-2,TGTGCCAGCAGCTCTCAGGGGAGTCAGCCCCAGCATTTT,CASSSQGSQPQHF
TRBJ2-5,NA,NA,TRBV11-2,TGTGCCAGCAGACCCATATCGGCTCAAGAGACCCAGTACTTC,CASRPISAQETQYF
TRBJ2-7,many,TRBD2,TRBV12-3/TRBV12-4,TGTGCCAGCAGTCCCCTTACGGGAGGTGAGCAGTACTTC,CASSPLTGGEQYF
TRBJ2-1,NA,NA,TRBV5-6,TGTGCCAGCAGCGTCGGGGCCTCCTACAATGAGCAGTTCTTC,CASSVGASYNEQFF
TRBJ2-3,NA,NA,TRBV20-1,TGCAGTGCTAGCGACGACACAGATACGCAGTATTTT,CSASDDTDTQYF
TRBJ2-5,many,NA,TRBV28,TGTGCCAGCAGTTTCCCACGCCAGAACCAAGAGACCCAGTACTTC,CASSFPRQNQETQYF
TRBJ1-3,NA,NA,TRBV7-9,TGTGCCAGCAGCTTAGCTGTCATCTCTGGAAACACCATATATTTT,CASSLAVISGNTIYF
TRBJ2-2,few,NA,TRBV5-1,TGCGCCAGCAGCACGACTCGACCGAACACCGGGGAGCTGTTTTTT,CASSTTRPNTGELFF
TRBJ2-2,NA,NA,TRBV6-1,TGTGCCAGCAGTGAGGGGATGGAGCTGTTTTTT,CASSEGMELFF
TRBJ2-3,NA,NA,TRBV18,TGTGCCAGCTCGCCGATGGGCAGTAGCACAGATACGCAGTATTTT,CASSPMGSSTDTQYF
TRBJ2-7,NA,TRBD2,TRBV10-1,TGCGCCATGGGGGGGTGCTCCTACGAGCAGTACTTC,CAMGGCSYEQYF
TRBJ1-2,NA,NA,TRBV6-2/TRBV6-3,TGTGCCAGCAGTTACTCTGGGACGAACGTCTATGGCTACACCTTC,CASSYSGTNVYGYTF
TRBJ1-6,few,TRBD1,TRBV5-1,TGCGCCAGCAGCCCGGGACAGGGGGCGCTGAATTCACCCCTCCACTTT,CASSPGQGALNSPLHF
TRBJ2-7,many,NA,TRBV7-2,TGTGCCAGCAGCTTCGAGAGGGGATTTACGATGCAGTACTTC,CASSFERGFTMQYF
TRBJ1-1,NA,NA,TRBV6-2/TRBV6-3,TGTGCCAGCAGTTATGTGGGGGGGACTGAAGCTTTCTTT,CASSYVGGTEAFF
TRBJ2-3,NA,NA,TRBV6-6,TGTGCCAGCAGTAAGAACACCGATACGCAGTATTTT,CASSKNTDTQYF
TRBJ1-5,few,TRBD1,TRBV19,TGTGCCAGTAGTATGCAGGGGGCAGGTGTTCAGCCCCAGCATTTT,CASSMQGAGVQPQHF
TRBJ2-1,NA,NA,TRBV4-3,TGCGCCAGCAGCTATGAGACACGACAGACAAACGGTGAGCAGTTCTTC,CASSYETRQTNGEQFF
TRBJ1-1,NA,NA,TRBV6-2/TRBV6-3,TGTGCCAGCAAAGGGGACACTGAAGCTTTCTTT,CASKGDTEAFF
TRBJ2-5,NA,TRBD2,TRBV7-8,TGTGCCAGCAGTTTAGGAGCGGGGGGGGGACAAGAGACCCAGTACTTC,CASSLGAGGGQETQYF
TRBJ2-7,many,TRBD1,TRBV29-1,TGCAGCGTTGAGACAGGGCAAGTCGAGCAGTACTTC,CSVETGQVEQYF
TRBJ1-2,few,TRBD1,TRBV7-3,TGTGCCAGCAGCTTAGGGACAGGTGGGGCCGGTGGTGGCTACACCTTC,CASSLGTGGAGGGYTF
TRBJ1-2,NA,NA,TRBV10-3,TGTGCCATCAGTGGCAGAGGAGCGGACAGCGGCCATGGCTACACCTTC,CAISGRGADSGHGYTF
TRBJ2-2,NA,NA,TRBV4-1,TGCGCCAGCAGCCGACTGACAGGGACTCCCACCGGGGAGCTGTTTTTT,CASSRLTGTPTGELFF
TRBJ2-3,NA,NA,TRBV2,TGTGCCAGCAGTGGCCCCGGGACGGTTTACACAGATACGCAGTATTTT,CASSGPGTVYTDTQYF
TRBJ2-5,few,NA,TRBV7-9,TGTGCCAGCAGCTTATGGAGGGAGGAGACCCAGTACTTC,CASSLWREETQYF
TRBJ2-7,NA,TRBD2,TRBV4-1,TGCGCCAGCAGCCAAAGGACTAGCGGGGGGATCCACGAGCAGTACTTC,CASSQRTSGGIHEQYF
TRBJ2-1,many,TRBD2,TRBV7-3,TGTGCCAGCAGCCCTACGGGGGGGACTAGCGGGTACAATGAGCAGTTCTTC,CASSPTGGTSGYNEQFF
TRBJ2-3,few,NA,TRBV2,TGTGCCAGCAGTGGATGGGGGGCCCGCACAGATACGCAGTATTTT,CASSGWGARTDTQYF
TRBJ2-3,few,NA,TRBV4-3,TGCGCCAGCAGCCACAGATCGGGGGGCAGGGGAGATACGCAGTATTTT,CASSHRSGGRGDTQYF
TRBJ2-3,NA,TRBD2,TRBV7-6,TGTGCCAGCAGCCCCGAGGGCGGGGGGAGCACAGATACGCAGTATTTT,CASSPEGGGSTDTQYF
TRBJ2-6,NA,NA,TRBV29-1,TGCAGCGTTGAAAGGCAGTTAGTCTCTGGGGCCAACGTCCTGACTTTC,CSVERQLVSGANVLTF